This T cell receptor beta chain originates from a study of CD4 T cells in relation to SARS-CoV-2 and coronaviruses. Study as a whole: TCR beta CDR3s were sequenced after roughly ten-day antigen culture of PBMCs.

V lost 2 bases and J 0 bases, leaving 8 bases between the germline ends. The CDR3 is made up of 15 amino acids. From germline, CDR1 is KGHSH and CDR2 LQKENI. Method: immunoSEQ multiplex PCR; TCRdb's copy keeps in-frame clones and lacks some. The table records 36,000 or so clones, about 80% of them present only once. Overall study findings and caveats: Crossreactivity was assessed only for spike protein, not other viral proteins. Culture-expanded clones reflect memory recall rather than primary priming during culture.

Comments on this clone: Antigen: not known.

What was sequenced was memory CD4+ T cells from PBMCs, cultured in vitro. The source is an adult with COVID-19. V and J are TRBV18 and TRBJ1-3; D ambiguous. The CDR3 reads CASSPSEVSGNTIYF. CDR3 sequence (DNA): TGTGCCAGCTCACCATCGGAGGTCTCTGGAAACACCATATATTTT. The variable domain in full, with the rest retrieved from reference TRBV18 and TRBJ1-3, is NAGVMQNPRHLVRRRGQEARLRCSPMKGHSHVYWYRQLPEEGLKFMVYLQKENIIDESGMPKERFSAEFPKEGPSILRIQQVVRGDSAAYFCASSPSEVSGNTIYFGEGSWLTVV.